This is a list of T cell receptor beta chains from one sample in a study of shared T cell receptors in the human thymus. Measured with immunoSEQ multiplex PCR; TCRdb has only the in-frame clones, and not every one. The table includes 55,000 to 75,000 clones, roughly 96% detected once. The material sequenced was thymocytes. The receptors shown here come from a human donor. CDR3s include the opening cysteine and the closing phenylalanine or tryptophan. Fields, in order: D gene, V gene, clone size, J gene, CDR3 protein, CDR3 DNA. A D gene is named only where the DNA matches it firmly. Some rows have no size entry. The others give once, few or many, or a class for an expanded clone.

NA,TRBV7-3,NA,TRBJ2-3,CASSSLAATDTQYF,TGTGCCAGCAGCTCCTTAGCGGCCACAGATACGCAGTATTTT
NA,TRBV9,NA,TRBJ2-1,CASSGWDRLNEQFF,TGTGCCAGCAGCGGGTGGGACCGACTGAATGAGCAGTTCTTC
TRBD1,TRBV7-9,NA,TRBJ2-3,CASSLQGASADTQYF,TGTGCCAGCAGCTTACAGGGGGCTAGCGCAGATACGCAGTATTTT
TRBD1,TRBV6-6,once,TRBJ2-1,CASSYRGTGGKNEQFF,TGTGCCAGCAGTTACCGAGGGACAGGGGGAAAGAATGAGCAATTCTTC
NA,TRBV30,NA,TRBJ1-2,CAWSTRGIDYGYTF,TGTGCCTGGAGTACGCGAGGGATTGACTATGGCTACACCTTC
TRBD1,TRBV4-3,NA,TRBJ2-3,CASSPLPSPGDRMILDTQYF,TGCGCCAGCAGCCCCCTTCCGAGTCCCGGGGACAGGATGATCCTGGATACGCAGTATTTT
NA,TRBV7-2,NA,TRBJ2-1,CASSLCFERSLQFF,TGTGCCAGCAGCTTATGTTTCGAGCGAAGTCTGCAGTTCTTC
NA,TRBV28,NA,TRBJ1-1,CASSSRHEMNTEAFF,TGTGCCAGCAGTTCCCGACATGAGATGAACACTGAAGCTTTCTTT
NA,TRBV18,NA,TRBJ1-2,CASSQIQTGQGDYGYTF,TGTGCCAGCTCACAAATACAGACCGGACAAGGTGACTATGGCTACACCTTC
TRBD1,TRBV5-1,NA,TRBJ2-7,CASSLRDRGYEQYF,TGCGCCAGCAGCCTTCGGGACAGGGGTTACGAGCAGTACTTC